This T cell receptor beta chain was found in a study of shared clonotypes between healthy human individuals. Whole-study findings and limits: Researchers sampled only blood; tissue repertoires likely differ. Naive CD4 clonotypes overlapped across a handful of donors at approximately 4.5%.

Turning to this clone: Its specificity is not known.

TCRdb keeps only in-frame clones here, not all; method: immunoSEQ multiplex PCR. The sample includes over 850,000 clones, 70% to 80% of them seen just once. Trimming removed 0 bases from V and 2 bases from J, with 10 bases in between. Germline-derived CDR1 and CDR2 are LGHNA and YSLEER. The CDR3 has 15 amino acids. The sequencing sample was made of memory CD4+ T cells from PBMCs. The subset: CD45RA-negative fraction. The clonotype comes from a man aged 18 to 30 in good health. Some clones in this sample may be carry-over from other donors' samples. V gene TRBV4-3 combines with J gene TRBJ1-2; a possible D gene is TRBD1 (5 bases). CDR3 loop: CASSQDGRGNYGYTF. CDR3 sequence (DNA): TGCGCCAGCAGCCAAGATGGAAGGGGAAACTATGGCTACACCTTC.